This T cell receptor (beta chain) was sequenced in a study of blood T cells in healthy people across ages. Overall study findings and caveats: Roughly linear age-related decline in beta diversity appeared, significant by age approximately 40.

A minimum of 5 micrograms of total RNA was extracted per sample. Trimming removed 7 bases from V and 3 bases from J; junction bases left unmatched: 6. CDR3 length: 13 amino acids. CDR1 and CDR2 from the germline V gene are MNHEY and SVGEGT. This clonotype was detected a few times. Its antigen remains unknown. For the second PCR, which ran for roughly 6 to 12 cycles, a sample-barcoded 5' primer and a J-beta primer mix were used. One entry per CDR3 protein, called by TCRdb with MiXCR from the 5' RACE reads. Among roughly 1.5 million distinct CDR3 sequences listed, roughly 43% were seen once. The TCR sequence derives from a woman aged 18-29 years in good health. The V and J genes are TRBV6-2 or TRBV6-3 and TRBJ2-7; 7 bases align to TRBD1. What was sequenced was blood. CDR3 DNA: TGTGCCAGCACCGGGACAGCGTTCTACGAGCAGTACTTC. Translation: CASTGTAFYEQYF.